Detailed here is one T cell receptor (beta chain). Germline assignment: CDR1 SGHDN and CDR2 FVKESK. This CDR3 has 16 residues. V was trimmed by 1 base and J by 8 bases, leaving 18 bases between them. Measured with immunoSEQ multiplex PCR; TCRdb has only the in-frame clones, and not every one. The sample shows under 1,900,000 clones, around 98.5% of them seen only once. This sample was taken from a study of shared clonotypes between healthy human individuals. The investigators split CD4+ cells into a CD45RA+ naive subset and a CD45RA-negative memory subset. The genes are TRBV14 and TRBJ1-5, with D uncertain. The TCR originated in a man aged 30 to 45 in good health. What was sequenced was naive CD4+ T cells sorted from blood. Sample subset: CD45RA+ positively selected. This CDR3 reads CASSQGFGVPVEPQHF. CDR3 in DNA: TGTGCCAGCAGCCAAGGTTTTGGGGTCCCCGTTGAGCCCCAGCATTTT.